This T cell receptor (beta chain) was identified in a study of blood T cell repertoires in COVID-19 (dated by TCRdb to the early 2020s). Broadly, across the study: Samples covering the acute and convalescent phases of COVID-19 were provided by collaborators in the United States, Italy and Spain. The prospective study material was composed of cDNA or gDNA derived from T cells, B-cell-depleted T cells, or PBMCs. Subjects who had been exposed to COVID-19, were actively infected with it, or had recovered from it provided the deeply sampled blood TCRbeta repertoires that made up the dataset. A freely available public database, intended as a resource for researchers studying the immune response to SARS-CoV-2, is where the repertoires were released. Samples were obtained from the ongoing ImmuneRACE study (first 160 participants) and from roughly 1,300 subjects provided by 6 global collaborators. The sample metadata nearly always contained a de-identified subject ID, COVID-19 status, age in years and sex. HLA class I and class II types, where available, came from metadata supplied by the sample provider rather than from assay-based typing. Broader findings and caveats from the paper: Clinical and demographic metadata were provided uncurated, with the amount varying by source and participant.

Each collaborating institution followed its own protocols to collect whole blood in K2EDTA tubes. For TCRbeta analysis, collaborator samples were shipped as frozen whole blood, as isolated PBMCs, or as DNA extracted from either sample type. The junction shows trimming of 3 bases on V and 0 bases on J, and the gene matches do not reach 4 bases of it. From the cysteine up to the phenylalanine, the CDR3 has a length of 17 residues. The only DNA kept is the CDR3, 51 bases in frame from the first base. The germline V gene (reference sequence) provides CDR1 GTSNPN and CDR2 SVGIG. A remark on this clone: This receptor's antigen is unknown. No base qualities exist here, and no much larger clone lies one base off it.

TCRbeta CDR3 regions were amplified from genomic DNA using the immunoSEQ Assay, a bias-controlled multiplex PCR. On the authors' methods: Nucleated cell counts per sample were estimated from amplification of reference gene primers within the assay. Sequence reads were collapsed and filtered to measure the absolute abundance of every unique TCRbeta CDR3 rearrangement. For each sample, productive Simpson clonality was calculated by taking the square root of Simpson's diversity index across productive rearrangements. TCRdb mirrors the immuneACCESS table, restricted to in-frame sequences. Some clones are absent from its copies; in checked studies, under half trace to an unresolved V gene, and the reason for the others is unknown. V and J calls and clone size come straight from that table; D and trimming were deduced from the DNA. The sample table records roughly 110,000 clones; about four fifths of these occur just once. The top ten hold 13% to 15% of the sample.

The receptor comes from a woman aged 55-70 years with acute or convalescent COVID-19. Sequencing was carried out using peripheral blood. The rearranged segments are TRBV30 and TRBJ2-6, with 11 bases in between that match TRBD1. The sequenced DNA is TGTGCCTGGAGGCCGGACAGGGGGCACTCTGGGGCCAACGTCCTGACTTTC. Translated, it gives CAWRPDRGHSGANVLTF.